This TCR beta chain was obtained from a study of shared clonotypes between healthy human individuals. Per the germline V gene, CDR1 is MDHEN and CDR2 is SYDVKM. This CDR3 spans 16 amino acids. General study findings and limits: The genetic and exposure-history diversity represented was limited by few donors.

The test was conducted at deep level. Sequencing on ten immunoSEQ deep assay plates was performed for unsorted PBMC DNA. Profiling relied on immunoSEQ multiplex PCR, and the TCRdb table lists in-frame clones only, not all of them. The sample holds hundreds of thousands of clones, 70% to 80% seen once. The unsorted samples took 90 million to 95 million PBMCs to get genomic DNA. About this clone: Its antigen is still unknown. The junction does not match germline at one end; this may be a read error.

This sequence originates from a woman between 40 and 50 years old in good health. Some clones in this sample may be carry-over from other donors' samples. This chain uses TRBV28 with TRBJ2-7; unclear D gene. The source material was PBMCs. This CDR3 reads CASSLGPGRLSYEQCF. The DNA for the CDR3 is TGTGCCAGCAGTTTAGGACCGGGTCGCCTTTCGTACGAGCAGTGCTTC. Combining the CDR3 with reference TRBV28 and TRBJ2-7 gives the whole variable domain DVKVTQSSRYLVKRTGEKVFLECVQDMDHENMFWYRQDPGLGLRLIYFSYDVKMKEKGDIPEGYSVSREKKERFSLILESASTNQTSMYLCASSLGPGRLSYEQCFGPGTRLTVT.